This TCR beta chain was recovered during a study of blood T cell repertoires in COVID-19. For the study at large: Acute-phase and convalescent COVID-19 samples originated in the United States, Italy and Spain. From T cells, B-cell-depleted T cells, or PBMCs came the material, which was cDNA or gDNA.

This clone showed up just once. Per the original data handling: Using reference gene primer amplification, nucleated cell counts were estimated. Clones were read by immunoSEQ multiplex PCR, and TCRdb kept only the in-frame ones, dropping some. Clone size and V and J calls were adopted from that table, with D and trimming inferred from the DNA. The profile shows tens of thousands of clones, 65% to 85% of them singletons. The receptor's source is a woman in her sixties with acute or convalescent COVID-19. Input material: peripheral blood.

The CDR3 sequence: CASSYPGQVNTEAFF. The CDR3 DNA follows: TGTGCCAGCAGTTACCCCGGACAGGTAAACACTGAAGCTTTCTTT. V and J are TRBV6-2 or TRBV6-3 and TRBJ1-1; TRBD1 matches 7 bases. After removal of 2 bases from V and 2 bases from J, the junction contained 5 bases not matched to a gene. The CDR3 spans 15 residues. The V gene's germline CDR1 is MNHEY and CDR2 SVGEGT.